The clone carrying this T cell receptor (beta chain) has a count of ten or more. Its antigen is currently unknown. The sample is drawn from a study of T cell repertoires in cytomegalovirus infection. Study in general: Evidence of both CMV infection and a matching HLA type came from public TCR beta signatures. Overall study results and limits: Predominance within the ex vivo response was attributable to HLA-C-restricted CMV-specific TCR beta clonotypes.

This CDR3 contains 14 residues. Trimming cost V 1 base and J 5 bases, with 12 bases left between them. The germline gives CDR1 SGHVS, CDR2 FQNEAQ. TCRdb re-called the reads through MiXCR, storing one row per CDR3 protein. Of 150,000 to 200,000 distinct CDR3 sequences listed, about 15% were seen once; the top ten hold 25% to 30%. The sequencing sample was made of PBMCs. The chain has TRBV7-8 and TRBJ2-7; weak D call: TRBD2 (6 bases). This receptor was taken from a human donor in good health (CMV status not recorded). Some clones in this sample may be carry-over from other donors' samples. The CDR3, as DNA: TGTGCCAGCAGCTTAGTCGGGAGCGTGAACGAGCAGTACTTC. It translates to CASSLVGSVNEQYF.